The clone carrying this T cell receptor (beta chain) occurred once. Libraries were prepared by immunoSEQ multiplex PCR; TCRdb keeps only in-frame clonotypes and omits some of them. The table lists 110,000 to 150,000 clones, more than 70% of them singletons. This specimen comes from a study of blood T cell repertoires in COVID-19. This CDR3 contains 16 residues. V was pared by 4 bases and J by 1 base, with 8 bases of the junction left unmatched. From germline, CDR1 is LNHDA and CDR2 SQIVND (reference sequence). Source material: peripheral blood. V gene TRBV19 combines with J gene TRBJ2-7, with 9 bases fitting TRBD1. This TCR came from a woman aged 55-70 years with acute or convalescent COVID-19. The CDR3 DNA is TGTGCCAGTAGTACCCCCGGGACAGGGAATTCCTACGAGCAGTACTTC. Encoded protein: CASSTPGTGNSYEQYF.